The entry below describes one TCR beta chain. The antigen remains unidentified. TCRdb ran MiXCR on the RT-PCR reads and lists one entry per CDR3 protein. Here the sample spans over 800,000 distinct CDR3 sequences, about 20% being singletons. The data derive from a study of response to subunit inactivated influenza vaccine. Trimming removed 3 bases at V and 6 bases at J, with 10 bases between. The CDR3 is 13 amino acids. Germline CDR1 SGHTA, CDR2 FQGNSA. Study outcomes and limitations: New T cells are recruited in small numbers by each seasonal influenza vaccination, according to the authors' suggestion.

The starting material was PBMCs from blood, obtained about 5 days after vaccination. This sequence originates from a man aged 50 or older who received an inactivated influenza vaccine. The chain links TRBV7-2 to TRBJ2-3; D is ambiguous. For the CDR3, the DNA is TGTGCCAGCAGCTTTGGGGAAGGGGATACGCAGTATTTT. This encodes CASSFGEGDTQYF. Together with reference TRBV7-2 and TRBJ2-3, the CDR3 gives the full variable domain: GAGVSQSPSNKVTEKGKDVELRCDPISGHTALYWYRQSLGQGLEFLIYFQGNSAPDKSGLPSDRFSAERTGGSVSTLTIQRTQQEDSAVYLCASSFGEGDTQYFGPGTRLTVL.